These 3 T cell receptor gamma chains originate from one sample sequenced in a study of Vδ1+ human thymocytes. Sequences come from RNA converted to cDNA by reverse transcription. CDR3 amplicons came from multiplex PCR with pooled V-gene forward and constant-region reverse primers. TCRdb re-analyzed the multiplex PCR reads via CATT. The sample consists of more than 35,000 gamma-chain clones, around 20% of them appearing once. For these receptors, no antigen is known. Study-wide results and limits: Thymic TRG and TRD repertoires appeared highly polyclonal, with Gaussian CDR3 length distributions.

Material for sequencing was Vdelta1+ gamma-delta thymocytes from the thymus. Subset described: FACS-sorted CD3+ TCRalphabeta- TCRVdelta1+ TCRVdelta2- thymocytes. These TCRs come from a girl in the first two years of life who had congenital heart surgery.

The rearrangement uses TRGV2 and TRGJ1 or TRGJ2. The CDR3 length is 14 residues. Trimming removed 0 bases from V and 5 bases from J; junction bases left unmatched: 7. Germline V gene data show CDR1 as EGSNGY and CDR2 as YDSYNSKV. The CDR3 DNA follows: TGTGCCACCTGGGACGGGCCTCTTCATTATAAGAAACTCTTT. Its translation: CATWDGPLHYKKLF.

This clone showed up just a few times. Distinct nucleotide sequences in the sample also encode this CDR3. The chain is built from TRGV9 and TRGJ1 or TRGJ2. The junction had 6 bases not matched to a gene; V was cut back by 4 bases and J by 6 bases. This CDR3 is 12 amino acids long. In germline, CDR1 is GITISATS, CDR2 ISYDGTV (reference sequence). DNA of the CDR3: TGTGCCTTGTGGGAAGGGGGTTATAAGAAACTCTTT. It yields the protein CALWEGGYKKLF.

V is TRGV8 and J is TRGJ1 or TRGJ2. Germline CDR1 and CDR2: VENAVY and YDSYNSRV. The CDR3 has 10 residues. V was clipped by 11 bases and J by 7 bases; unmatched bases: 8. Written as DNA, the CDR3 is TGTGCCATTACACGCTATAAGAAACTCTTT. This translates into CAITRYKKLF.